This is a list of T cell receptor beta chains from one sample in a study of blood T cells in healthy people across ages. TCRdb used MiXCR to reprocess the 5' RACE reads, holding one entry per CDR3 protein. The sample yields fewer than 1,200,000 distinct CDR3 sequences, 25% seen once. This sample also belongs to another study, concerning T cells of mothers and their children.

Sequenced: blood. The receptors were sampled from a girl aged 2 to 10 in good health. The CDR3 runs from the conserved cysteine through the conserved F or W. The order of the fields is V gene, J gene, clone size, D gene, CDR3 protein, CDR3 DNA. A D gene is named only where the DNA matches it firmly. Not all rows give a size; the values are once, few, many and, for expanded clones, a class.

v_call: TRBV7-8
j_call: TRBJ2-2
clone_size: -
d_call: -
cdr3_aa: CASSLGRRDTGELFF
cdr3_nt: TGTGCCAGCAGCCTAGGACGTAGGGATACCGGGGAGCTGTTTTTT

v_call: TRBV6-5
j_call: TRBJ2-1
clone_size: -
d_call: -
cdr3_aa: CASSRVGSYNEQSF
cdr3_nt: TGTGCCAGCAGCCGTGTCGGCTCCTACAATGAGCAGTCCTTC

v_call: TRBV14
j_call: TRBJ1-2
clone_size: -
d_call: -
cdr3_aa: CASSQGAGTPYGNGYTF
cdr3_nt: TGTGCCAGCAGCCAAGGGGCAGGGACACCCTACGGGAATGGCTACACCTTC

v_call: TRBV3-1
j_call: TRBJ2-5
clone_size: -
d_call: TRBD2
cdr3_aa: CASSPPAASGGYRYSQETQYF
cdr3_nt: TGTGCCAGCAGCCCTCCCGCGGCTAGCGGGGGATACCGTTATTCCCAAGAGACCCAGTACTTC

v_call: TRBV20-1
j_call: TRBJ2-5
clone_size: -
d_call: -
cdr3_aa: CSAPAAGARETQYF
cdr3_nt: TGCAGTGCTCCCGCGGCGGGGGCGAGAGAGACCCAGTACTTC

v_call: TRBV7-2
j_call: TRBJ2-7
clone_size: -
d_call: -
cdr3_aa: CASSYPGTLNEQYF
cdr3_nt: TGTGCCAGCAGCTACCCCGGGACACTCAACGAGCAGTACTTC

v_call: TRBV7-2
j_call: TRBJ2-1
clone_size: -
d_call: TRBD2
cdr3_aa: CASSPYSLAGSYNEQFF
cdr3_nt: TGTGCCAGCAGCCCGTACAGTCTAGCGGGCTCCTACAATGAGCAGTTCTTC

v_call: TRBV12-3/TRBV12-4
j_call: TRBJ2-5
clone_size: -
d_call: TRBD2
cdr3_aa: CASSNGLEIYEQHF
cdr3_nt: TGTGCCAGCAGTAACGGACTAGAAATCTACGAGCAGCACTTC

v_call: TRBV7-2
j_call: TRBJ1-1
clone_size: few
d_call: -
cdr3_aa: CASRLDRSSEAFF
cdr3_nt: TGTGCCAGCAGATTAGACAGATCTTCTGAAGCTTTCTTT

v_call: TRBV11-1
j_call: TRBJ2-5
clone_size: few
d_call: -
cdr3_aa: CASSRGHKETQYF
cdr3_nt: TGTGCCAGCAGCCGGGGACACAAAGAGACCCAGTACTTC

v_call: TRBV4-1
j_call: TRBJ2-2
clone_size: -
d_call: TRBD2
cdr3_aa: CASSQDVAGSRELFF
cdr3_nt: TGCGCCAGCAGCCAAGATGTAGCGGGTTCGAGGGAGCTGTTTTTT

v_call: TRBV6-1
j_call: TRBJ2-7
clone_size: -
d_call: -
cdr3_aa: CASSETGPYEQYF
cdr3_nt: TGTGCCAGCAGTGAAACGGGGCCCTACGAGCAGTACTTC

v_call: TRBV20-1
j_call: TRBJ2-2
clone_size: -
d_call: -
cdr3_aa: CSAASDGGTGTEYTGELFF
cdr3_nt: TGCAGTGCCGCGTCCGACGGAGGAACCGGGACCGAATACACCGGGGAGCTGTTTTTT

v_call: TRBV9
j_call: TRBJ2-1
clone_size: -
d_call: -
cdr3_aa: CASSVDMSSYNEQFF
cdr3_nt: TGTGCCAGCAGCGTAGATATGTCTTCATACAATGAGCAGTTCTTC

v_call: TRBV29-1
j_call: TRBJ2-5
clone_size: -
d_call: TRBD2
cdr3_aa: CSVVPSGKSYGQYF
cdr3_nt: TGCAGCGTTGTCCCTAGCGGGAAGTCCTACGGGCAGTACTTC

v_call: TRBV9
j_call: TRBJ2-5
clone_size: -
d_call: -
cdr3_aa: CASSPGLLGRETQYF
cdr3_nt: TGTGCCAGCAGCCCGGGACTGCTGGGTAGGGAGACCCAGTACTTC

v_call: TRBV14
j_call: TRBJ1-1
clone_size: -
d_call: -
cdr3_aa: CASSQDREGSNPEAFF
cdr3_nt: TGTGCCAGCAGCCAAGATCGAGAGGGGAGTAATCCTGAAGCTTTCTTT

v_call: TRBV20-1
j_call: TRBJ2-5
clone_size: -
d_call: -
cdr3_aa: CSARARETQYF
cdr3_nt: TGCAGTGCGAGGGCAAGGGAGACCCAGTACTTC

v_call: TRBV21-1
j_call: TRBJ2-7
clone_size: few
d_call: -
cdr3_aa: CDGGTSNRAWDYEQYF
cdr3_nt: TGTGACGGAGGGACTTCAAACAGGGCATGGGACTACGAGCAGTACTTC

v_call: TRBV7-9
j_call: TRBJ2-5
clone_size: few
d_call: -
cdr3_aa: CAISRGTLYF
cdr3_nt: TGTGCCATTTCTAGGGGGACCCTGTACTTC

v_call: TRBV15
j_call: TRBJ1-1
clone_size: -
d_call: -
cdr3_aa: CATSIRVNTEAFF
cdr3_nt: TGTGCCACCAGCATCAGAGTTAACACTGAAGCTTTCTTT

v_call: TRBV7-9
j_call: TRBJ2-7
clone_size: few
d_call: -
cdr3_aa: CASSELTANYEQYF
cdr3_nt: TGTGCCAGCAGCGAACTGACAGCTAACTACGAGCAGTACTTC

v_call: TRBV7-9
j_call: TRBJ1-2
clone_size: few
d_call: -
cdr3_aa: CASTKTGADGYTF
cdr3_nt: TGTGCCAGCACCAAGACAGGCGCGGATGGCTACACCTTC

v_call: TRBV28
j_call: TRBJ2-7
clone_size: many
d_call: -
cdr3_aa: CASTPDYEQYF
cdr3_nt: TGTGCCAGCACCCCGGATTACGAGCAGTACTTC

v_call: TRBV27
j_call: TRBJ2-7
clone_size: few
d_call: -
cdr3_aa: CASSARPTFYEQYF
cdr3_nt: TGTGCCAGCAGTGCGAGGCCGACGTTCTACGAGCAGTACTTC

v_call: TRBV9
j_call: TRBJ2-1
clone_size: -
d_call: -
cdr3_aa: CASSVVAGGRNEQFF
cdr3_nt: TGTGCCAGCAGCGTAGTCGCAGGGGGGAGGAATGAGCAGTTCTTC

v_call: TRBV20-1
j_call: TRBJ1-1
clone_size: -
d_call: -
cdr3_aa: CSAKQLGIEAFF
cdr3_nt: TGCAGTGCTAAACAATTAGGGATTGAAGCTTTCTTT

v_call: TRBV28
j_call: TRBJ1-5
clone_size: few
d_call: -
cdr3_aa: CATNSRLDQPQHF
cdr3_nt: TGTGCCACCAATAGTAGGTTGGATCAGCCCCAGCATTTT

v_call: TRBV12-3/TRBV12-4
j_call: TRBJ1-4
clone_size: few
d_call: -
cdr3_aa: CASSFDWDGENEKLFF
cdr3_nt: TGTGCCAGCAGTTTTGATTGGGACGGAGAAAATGAAAAACTGTTTTTT

v_call: TRBV29-1
j_call: TRBJ2-1
clone_size: -
d_call: -
cdr3_aa: CSVGSSVNEQFF
cdr3_nt: TGCAGCGTTGGTTCTAGCGTGAATGAGCAGTTCTTC

v_call: TRBV7-9
j_call: TRBJ1-2
clone_size: -
d_call: -
cdr3_aa: CASSLGGKLTANYGYTF
cdr3_nt: TGTGCCAGCAGCTTAGGAGGAAAATTAACAGCTAACTATGGCTACACCTTC

v_call: TRBV7-9
j_call: TRBJ2-1
clone_size: few
d_call: TRBD2
cdr3_aa: CASSSMTSGRWHEQFF
cdr3_nt: TGCGCCAGCAGCTCCATGACTAGCGGGAGATGGCATGAGCAGTTCTTC

v_call: TRBV24-1
j_call: TRBJ2-3
clone_size: few
d_call: -
cdr3_aa: CATSDQDYPTDTQYF
cdr3_nt: TGTGCCACCAGTGATCAGGACTACCCCACAGATACGCAGTATTTT

v_call: TRBV7-8
j_call: TRBJ2-5
clone_size: many
d_call: -
cdr3_aa: CASSPRETQYF
cdr3_nt: TGTGCCAGCAGCCCACGAGAGACCCAGTACTTC

v_call: TRBV5-1
j_call: TRBJ2-5
clone_size: few
d_call: -
cdr3_aa: CASSDIGPFLETQYF
cdr3_nt: TGCGCCAGCAGCGATATTGGGCCCTTTCTGGAGACCCAGTACTTC

v_call: TRBV5-1
j_call: TRBJ2-5
clone_size: many
d_call: TRBD1
cdr3_aa: CASSFDRGQETQYF
cdr3_nt: TGCGCCAGCAGCTTTGACAGGGGGCAAGAGACCCAGTACTTC

v_call: TRBV14
j_call: TRBJ2-7
clone_size: few
d_call: -
cdr3_aa: CASSYEAMGDEQYF
cdr3_nt: TGTGCCAGCAGCTACGAGGCCATGGGTGACGAGCAGTACTTC

v_call: TRBV28
j_call: TRBJ2-7
clone_size: -
d_call: -
cdr3_aa: CASSLRGRWRSEQYF
cdr3_nt: TGTGCCAGCAGTTTAAGAGGGAGGTGGCGGAGCGAGCAGTACTTC

v_call: TRBV7-6
j_call: TRBJ2-1
clone_size: few
d_call: -
cdr3_aa: CASSPGPGTPGRHNEQFF
cdr3_nt: TGTGCCAGCAGCCCGGGACCCGGGACCCCGGGCCGTCACAATGAGCAGTTCTTC

v_call: TRBV28
j_call: TRBJ2-5
clone_size: few
d_call: TRBD2
cdr3_aa: CASTEWSSGRVAGETQYF
cdr3_nt: TGTGCCAGCACCGAGTGGTCTAGCGGGAGGGTAGCAGGAGAGACCCAGTACTTC

v_call: TRBV9
j_call: TRBJ2-1
clone_size: few
d_call: TRBD2
cdr3_aa: CASSVTAGDGYNEQFF
cdr3_nt: TGTGCCAGCAGCGTTACAGCGGGGGACGGCTACAATGAGCAGTTCTTC

v_call: TRBV6-4
j_call: TRBJ1-6
clone_size: few
d_call: -
cdr3_aa: CASSDSHGGSSPLHF
cdr3_nt: TGTGCCAGCAGTGACTCCCACGGGGGCAGTTCACCCCTCCACTTT

v_call: TRBV5-6
j_call: TRBJ2-4
clone_size: -
d_call: -
cdr3_aa: CASSLSEENIQYF
cdr3_nt: TGTGCCAGCAGCTTGTCGGAGGAAAACATTCAGTACTTC

v_call: TRBV7-9
j_call: TRBJ1-2
clone_size: -
d_call: TRBD1
cdr3_aa: CASSEGTGLYGYTF
cdr3_nt: TGTGCCAGCAGTGAGGGGACAGGCCTCTATGGCTACACCTTC

v_call: TRBV7-2
j_call: TRBJ2-1
clone_size: -
d_call: TRBD2
cdr3_aa: CASSLGSSGNNEQFF
cdr3_nt: TGTGCCAGCAGCCTAGGGTCTAGCGGGAACAATGAGCAGTTCTTC

v_call: TRBV3-1
j_call: TRBJ2-7
clone_size: few
d_call: -
cdr3_aa: CASSQAGDEQYF
cdr3_nt: TGTGCCAGCAGCCAAGCGGGGGACGAGCAGTACTTC

v_call: TRBV29-1
j_call: TRBJ2-4
clone_size: few
d_call: -
cdr3_aa: CSATDARNIQYF
cdr3_nt: TGCAGCGCGACGGACGCCAGAAACATTCAGTACTTC

v_call: TRBV5-1
j_call: TRBJ2-5
clone_size: few
d_call: TRBD2
cdr3_aa: CASSSTTSALQETQYF
cdr3_nt: TGCGCCAGCAGCTCAACGACTAGCGCCCTCCAAGAGACCCAGTACTTC

v_call: TRBV4-2
j_call: TRBJ2-5
clone_size: few
d_call: TRBD2
cdr3_aa: CASSQDLSRASGSKETQYF
cdr3_nt: TGTGCCAGCAGCCAAGATCTAAGTCGCGCTAGCGGGAGTAAAGAGACCCAGTACTTC

v_call: TRBV28
j_call: TRBJ2-3
clone_size: -
d_call: -
cdr3_aa: CASSPTVVPTDTQYF
cdr3_nt: TGTGCCAGCAGTCCAACAGTAGTACCCACAGATACGCAATATTTT

v_call: TRBV12-3/TRBV12-4
j_call: TRBJ2-2
clone_size: -
d_call: TRBD2
cdr3_aa: CASSSGLAGGSAGELFF
cdr3_nt: TGTGCCAGCAGTTCTGGACTAGCGGGAGGGTCGGCCGGGGAGCTGTTTTTT

v_call: TRBV20-1
j_call: TRBJ1-5
clone_size: -
d_call: TRBD1
cdr3_aa: CSATRMGQGDQPQHF
cdr3_nt: TGCAGTGCTACCCGAATGGGACAGGGGGACCAGCCCCAGCATTTT

v_call: TRBV10-3
j_call: TRBJ1-1
clone_size: -
d_call: -
cdr3_aa: CAISLDGNTEAFF
cdr3_nt: TGTGCCATCAGCCTGGACGGGAACACTGAAGCTTTCTTT

v_call: TRBV2
j_call: TRBJ2-1
clone_size: -
d_call: TRBD2
cdr3_aa: CASIGTSVLNEQFF
cdr3_nt: TGTGCCAGCATAGGGACTAGCGTCCTCAATGAGCAGTTCTTC

v_call: TRBV4-3
j_call: TRBJ2-1
clone_size: few
d_call: -
cdr3_aa: CASSQGPGVGYNEQFF
cdr3_nt: TGCGCCAGCAGCCAAGGGCCGGGGGTCGGGTACAATGAGCAGTTCTTC

v_call: TRBV7-8
j_call: TRBJ1-5
clone_size: -
d_call: -
cdr3_aa: CASSLAAWVGINQPQHF
cdr3_nt: TGTGCCAGCAGCTTAGCAGCCTGGGTAGGGATCAATCAGCCCCAGCATTTT